These 30 T cell receptor beta chains were all obtained from the same sample, sequenced in a study of cytomegalovirus exposure and HLA in healthy donors (dated 2017 in TCRdb). Libraries were constructed by the immunoSEQ multiplex PCR assay. Here the immuneACCESS table is served through TCRdb, limited to in-frame sequences with V and J called. Missing clones are a known gap in these copies; in checked studies unresolved V genes cover under half, and the rest lacks a known reason. This sample has 300,000 to 350,000 clones in its table, and around 90% of those were observed once. Around 0.88% of the sample rests with the top ten. Sequencing input: PBMCs. These receptors originate from a man aged 25 to 40 in good health and CMV-seronegative.

The chain uses TRBV5-1 and TRBJ1-6; a weak D match, TRBD1 (6 bases). V was trimmed by 1 base and J by 9 bases, leaving 14 bases between them. Germline V gene sequence: CDR1 SGHRS, CDR2 YFSETQ. The CDR3 extends over 15 amino acids. CDR3: CASSLSWGRGSPLHF. The CDR3 coding sequence is TGCGCCAGCAGCTTGAGCTGGGGGCGAGGTTCACCCCTCCACTTT.

The chain uses TRBV7-2 and TRBJ2-4; 8 nucleotides line up with TRBD1. Germline V CDR1 and CDR2: SGHTA, FQGNSA. V was pared by 5 bases and J by 0 bases, with 9 bases of the junction left unmatched. This CDR3 contains 17 residues. CDR3 coding DNA: TGTGCCAGCAGCGCCAGACGGACAGGGCCAGCCAAAAACATTCAGTACTTC. Translating it yields CASSARRTGPAKNIQYF.

The chain uses TRBV10-1 and TRBJ1-1, with D maybe TRBD1 (6 bases). Germline CDR1 and CDR2: WNHNN and SYGVQD (reference sequence). V was trimmed by 2 bases and J by 0 bases, leaving 10 bases between them. The CDR3 length is 15 residues. The CDR3 protein is CASSEETGLNTEAFF. DNA for the CDR3: TGCGCCAGCAGTGAGGAGACAGGATTGAACACTGAAGCTTTCTTT.

This clone is a singleton in its sample. This chain joins TRBV11-2 and TRBJ1-1; 7 nucleotides align to TRBD1. CDR1 and CDR2 from the germline V gene are SGHAT and FQNNGV. This CDR3 spans 17 amino acids. The V and J ends lost 3 bases and 0 bases, in that order; junction bases with no gene match: 10. Here the CDR3 reads CASSLGQRIHMNTEAFF. DNA of the CDR3: TGTGCCAGCAGCTTGGGACAGCGAATCCACATGAACACTGAAGCTTTCTTT.

This clone appeared a single time. This chain joins TRBV10-1 and TRBJ2-1; TRBD2 might be the D (6 bases). Germline lookup yields CDR1 WNHNN and CDR2 SYGVQD (reference sequence). Trimming removed 2 bases from V and 8 bases from J, with 28 bases in between. This CDR3 region has 19 residues. CDR3 protein: CASSERMLPLAGSKDEQFF. Written as DNA, the CDR3 is TGCGCCAGCAGTGAGAGAATGTTGCCTCTGGCGGGGTCGAAGGATGAGCAGTTCTTC.

This clone was observed a handful of times. V gene TRBV5-1 combines with J gene TRBJ1-2; no reliable D call. V was clipped by 0 bases and J by 5 bases, with 8 bases between them. Germline assignment: CDR1 SGHRS and CDR2 YFSETQ. The CDR3 spans 13 residues. This CDR3 reads CASSLAGVYGYTF. The CDR3 nucleotides are TGCGCCAGCAGCTTGGCAGGCGTTTATGGCTACACCTTC.

CDR3 protein: CASRPGSNYGYTF. The CDR3 nucleotides are TGTGCCAGCAGGCCAGGATCCAACTATGGCTACACCTTC. V is TRBV6-4 and J is TRBJ1-2; the D is unclear. V lost 6 bases and J 2 bases, leaving 10 bases between the germline ends. CDR1 is MRHNA, CDR2 SNTAGT, per germline. The CDR3 loop spans 13 amino acids.

The rearrangement joins TRBV11-2 to TRBJ2-7, with 10 bases fitting TRBD1. This CDR3 contains 13 residues. V trimming: 11 bases; J trimming: 6 bases; junction bases outside the gene matches: 10. Germline loops: CDR1 SGHAT, CDR2 FQNNGV. CDR3 amino acids: CAAHGTGESEQYF. The CDR3 DNA reads TGTGCCGCCCACGGGACAGGGGAGTCCGAGCAGTACTTC. The complete variable domain, with remaining parts taken from reference TRBV11-2 and TRBJ2-7, reads EAGVAQSPRYKIIEKRQSVAFWCNPISGHATLYWYQQILGQGPKLLIQFQNNGVVDDSQLPKDRFSAERLKGVDSTLKIQPAKLEDSAVYLCAAHGTGESEQYFGPGTRLTVT.

The chain joins TRBV6-6 to TRBJ1-2; D gene uncertain. V lost 2 bases and J 0 bases, leaving 7 bases between the germline ends. Germline V lookup: CDR1 MNHNY, CDR2 SVGAGI (reference sequence). The CDR3 is made up of 14 amino acids. The CDR3 sequence is CASSYEGSNYGYTF. CDR3 sequence (DNA): TGTGCCAGCAGTTACGAGGGCTCTAACTATGGCTACACCTTC.

This chain links TRBV7-8 with TRBJ2-1; D not certain. The CDR3 is made up of 14 amino acids. V gave up 3 bases and J gave up 3 bases, with 9 bases separating them. Germline V CDR1 and CDR2: SGHVS, FQNEAQ. CDR3 in DNA: TGTGCCAGCAGCTTTGGTGGAGTCTACAATGAGCAGTTCTTC. It translates to CASSFGGVYNEQFF.

This rearrangement joins TRBV29-1 to TRBJ2-5, with a tentative D call TRBD2 (6 bases). This CDR3 spans 13 amino acids. In germline, CDR1 is SQVTM, CDR2 ANQGSEA. Trimming stripped 6 bases from V and 5 bases from J, with 16 bases between. The CDR3: CSVRHGSQETQYF. The CDR3 DNA follows: TGCAGCGTCCGGCACGGGAGTCAGGAGACCCAGTACTTC.

This chain links TRBV19 with TRBJ2-7; TRBD1 matches at 7 bases. Losses at the gene ends were 4 bases for V and 5 bases for J; bases not matched to a gene: 5. The CDR3 extends over 13 amino acids. The germline CDR1 and CDR2 sequences are LNHDA and SQIVND (reference sequence). CDR3 sequence: CASSTNRGDEQYF. The DNA of the CDR3 is TGTGCCAGTAGTACCAACAGGGGAGACGAGCAGTACTTC.

The rearrangement links TRBV7-2 to TRBJ1-3; D not resolved. The CDR3 sequence is 11 residues long. Germline V gives CDR1 SGHTA, CDR2 FQGNSA. Trimming removed 5 bases at V and 5 bases at J, with 4 bases between. The CDR3 DNA reads as TGTGCCAGCAGCCTTAGAAACACCATATATTTT. It codes for CASSLRNTIYF.

This chain joins TRBV6-5 and TRBJ1-1, with D possibly matching TRBD1 (5 bases). Looked up from germline, CDR1 is MNHEY and CDR2 is SVGAGI. V lost 4 bases to trimming and J lost 4 bases, with 10 bases between them. The CDR3 covers 13 residues. CDR3 in DNA: TGTGCCAGCAGTTTTGACAGACTCACTGAAGCTTTCTTT. Its translation: CASSFDRLTEAFF.

This chain uses TRBV9 with TRBJ2-2, with D perhaps matching TRBD2 (5 bases). This CDR3 contains 16 residues. The V gene's germline CDR1 is SGDLS and CDR2 YYNGEE. Trimming removed 2 bases from V and 6 bases from J, with 17 bases in between. CDR3 nucleotide sequence: TGTGCCAGCAGCGTCGAGTCGAGGGTCCAGTCCGGGGAGCTGTTTTTT. It codes for CASSVESRVQSGELFF.

V is TRBV5-8 and J is TRBJ2-6; weak D call: TRBD2 (5 bases). The V end lost 0 bases, the J end lost 0 bases, and 13 bases lay between the germline ends. The CDR3 has 18 residues. Germline V gene data show CDR1 as SGHTS and CDR2 as YDEGEE. CDR3 residues: CASSLVGVAISGANVLTF. The CDR3 DNA sequence: TGTGCCAGCAGCTTGGTCGGGGTCGCCATCTCTGGGGCCAACGTCCTGACTTTC.

J is TRBJ1-3 and V is TRBV5-1, with 8 nucleotides matching TRBD1. Unmatched junction bases numbered 9, after V lost 3 bases and J lost 4 bases. There are 16 residues in the CDR3. CDR1 is SGHRS, CDR2 YFSETQ, per germline. In DNA form, the CDR3 reads TGCGCCAGCAGCTCGGGACAGGAGACGGTCGGAAACACCATATATTTT. As protein: CASSSGQETVGNTIYF.

The chain couples TRBV9 to TRBJ2-3; tentatively, D is TRBD2 (6 bases). The germline V gene has CDR1 SGDLS and CDR2 YYNGEE. V shed 0 bases and J shed 3 bases, with 14 bases lying between them. The CDR3 loop spans 16 amino acids. CDR3 nucleotide sequence: TGTGCCAGCAGCGTAGCGGCGGGGTTAGCGACAGATACGCAGTATTTT. It is translated as CASSVAAGLATDTQYF.

The rearrangement uses TRBV5-1 and TRBJ1-2; 11 bases are shared with TRBD1. J was trimmed by 4 bases and V by 4 bases; bases with no gene match: 0. The CDR3 covers 13 residues. Germline assignment: CDR1 SGHRS and CDR2 YFSETQ. DNA of the CDR3: TGCGCCAGCAGCGGGACAGGGGGCTATGGCTACACCTTC. Its translation is CASSGTGGYGYTF.

The rearrangement uses TRBV10-3 and TRBJ2-2; D may be TRBD2 (5 bases). The CDR3 spans 15 residues. V was clipped by 3 bases and J by 0 bases, with 8 bases between them. CDR1 and CDR2 (germline): ENHRY, SYGVKD. The CDR3 spells CAISEGSANTGELFF. CDR3 DNA sequence: TGTGCCATCAGTGAAGGGAGCGCGAACACCGGGGAGCTGTTTTTT.

The chain is built from TRBV6-1 and TRBJ2-1; TRBD2 aligns across 11 bases. There are 16 residues in the CDR3. Germline-derived CDR1 and CDR2 are MNHNS and SASEGT. V lost 2 bases to trimming and J lost 6 bases; unmatched junction nucleotides: 6. The CDR3 sequence is CASSEWVSGGANEQFF. The DNA of the CDR3 is TGTGCCAGCAGTGAATGGGTTAGCGGGGGGGCCAATGAGCAGTTCTTC.

The chain recombines TRBV4-3 with TRBJ2-1, with D unresolved. The V end was cut by 0 bases, the J end by 8 bases, with 11 bases between. In germline, CDR1 is LGHNA, CDR2 YSLEER. CDR3 length equals 14 residues. The CDR3 DNA sequence: TGCGCCAGCAGCCAAGATCTGAGAAATTATGAGCAGTTCTTC. Protein: CASSQDLRNYEQFF.

J is TRBJ2-7 and V is TRBV5-5, with a tentative D call TRBD2 (6 bases). V lost 5 bases to trimming and J lost 9 bases, with 24 bases between them. Germline CDR1 is SGHKS and CDR2 is YYEKEE (reference sequence). The CDR3 loop spans 15 amino acids. DNA for the CDR3: TGTGCCAGCAGTTCTGGTGGGGACTTGAGAACCGGGCAGTACTTC. Its protein product is CASSSGGDLRTGQYF. The whole variable domain, filled in from reference TRBV5-5 and TRBJ2-7, reads DAGVTQSPTHLIKTRGQQVTLRCSPISGHKSVSWYQQVLGQGPQFIFQYYEKEERGRGNFPDRFSARQFPNYSSELNVNALLLGDSALYLCASSSGGDLRTGQYFGPGTRLTVT.

V usage is TRBV2 and J usage is TRBJ1-1; tentative D call: TRBD1 (6 bases). The ends were cut back, 7 bases at V and 8 bases at J, with 14 bases in the middle. Germline V gives CDR1 SNHLY, CDR2 FYNNEI. This CDR3 spans 12 amino acids. As DNA, the CDR3 is TGTGCCAGCAAAGGGGGGGGTCCCGAAGCTTTCTTT. Encoded protein: CASKGGGPEAFF.

The chain joins TRBV5-1 to TRBJ1-1; D perhaps matches TRBD1 (6 bases). This CDR3 is built from 18 residues. V was pared by 4 bases and J by 0 bases, with 22 bases between. CDR1 and CDR2 (germline): SGHRS, YFSETQ. This chain's CDR3 is CASSPVGAAELMNTEAFF. The CDR3 nucleotides are TGCGCCAGCAGCCCAGTGGGGGCGGCAGAGCTTATGAACACTGAAGCTTTCTTT.

The rearrangement uses TRBV19 and TRBJ2-7; no clear D. This CDR3 is 13 amino acids long. From germline, CDR1 is LNHDA and CDR2 SQIVND (reference sequence). Trimming shortened V by 10 bases and J by 1 base, and 14 bases separated the two germline ends. CDR3 nucleotides: TGTGCCACAAGACCTAGAGCTTCCTACGAGCAGTACTTC. It encodes CATRPRASYEQYF.

This chain uses TRBV15 with TRBJ1-4; D remains unclear. Germline CDR1 is LNHNV and CDR2 is YYDKDF (reference sequence). CDR3 length: 13 residues. Trimming took off 8 bases at V and 2 bases at J, with 9 bases between the two ends. CDR3: CATGAATNEKLFF. In DNA form, the CDR3 reads TGTGCCACCGGAGCCGCGACTAATGAAAAACTGTTTTTT. The full variable domain, its missing parts supplied by reference TRBV15 and TRBJ1-4, is DAMVIQNPRYQVTQFGKPVTLSCSQTLNHNVMYWYQQKSSQAPKLLFHYYDKDFNNEADTPDNFQSRRPNTSFCFLDIRSPGLGDTAMYLCATGAATNEKLFFGSGTQLSVL.

The chain couples TRBV6-5 to TRBJ2-3; 13 bases align to TRBD2. J lost 4 bases, V lost 6 bases, and 4 bases had no gene match. The CDR3 extends over 15 amino acids. The germline V gene encodes CDR1 MNHEY and CDR2 SVGAGI. CDR3 loop: CASSHTSGGADTQYF. The CDR3 coding sequence is TGTGCCAGCAGCCACACTAGCGGGGGGGCAGATACGCAGTATTTT.

This clone has just a few counts. The V call is TRBV7-9, the J call TRBJ1-4; D remains unclear. The V end lost 5 bases, the J end lost 5 bases, and 9 bases lay between the germline ends. Per germline, CDR1 SEHNR and CDR2 FQNEAQ (reference sequence). This CDR3 spans 13 amino acids. The CDR3 DNA follows: TGTGCCAGCAGCGAACCAAGCAATGAAAAACTGTTTTTT. This encodes CASSEPSNEKLFF.

This clone came up once. The chain is built from TRBV7-2 and TRBJ2-1; 13 bases are a match to TRBD2. CDR1 SGHTA and CDR2 FQGNSA come from the germline V gene. V lost 5 bases, J lost 10 bases, and 8 bases stayed unmatched. The CDR3 runs to 15 residues. The CDR3 protein is CASSTRLAGGPEQFF. The CDR3 nucleotides read TGTGCCAGCAGCACCCGACTAGCGGGGGGCCCCGAGCAGTTCTTC.